This T cell receptor beta chain was obtained from a study of blood T cell repertoires in COVID-19. The assay was immunoSEQ multiplex PCR, and TCRdb's table has in-frame clones only and misses some. The profile shows approximately 24,000 clones, 87% of them singletons. V lost 1 base and J lost 5; bases outside the gene matches: 6. The CDR3 consists of 16 residues. From germline, CDR1 is SGHNT and CDR2 YENEEA. The TCR comes from a middle-aged man with active COVID-19. Sequencing was performed on peripheral blood. V usage is TRBV11-3 and J usage is TRBJ2-5, with 11 bases identical to TRBD1. The CDR3 is CASSLGIGDRGETQYF. In nucleotides, the CDR3 is TGTGCCAGCAGCTTAGGGATAGGGGACAGGGGGGAGACCCAGTACTTC. Together with reference TRBV11-3 and TRBJ2-5, the CDR3 gives the full variable domain: EAGVVQSPRYKIIEKKQPVAFWCNPISGHNTLYWYLQNLGQGPELLIRYENEEAVDDSQLPKDRFSAERLKGVDSTLKIQPAELGDSAVYLCASSLGIGDRGETQYFGPGTRLLVL.